The TCR beta chain described here comes from a study of PD-L1 blockade in urothelial cancer. Looking at the study overall: Blood was analyzed 3 weeks (second dose) and 6 weeks after treatment start. Among blood samples, the median T cell count was some 140,000.

The V gene end was trimmed by 6 bases and the J gene end by 8 bases; junction bases not matched to a gene: 7. The CDR3 is 14 amino acids. Germline CDR1 is MDHEN and CDR2 is SYDVKM. The time point here: pretreatment peripheral blood. Only in-frame clones appear in the TCRdb table, and some are missing; sequencing was by immunoSEQ multiplex PCR. The sample lists 40,000 to 50,000 clones, around 80% occurring once. Regarding the study as a whole: Below-median blood TCR clonality before treatment forecast better survival.

As for this clone: Antigen specificity is unknown.

The chain combines TRBV28 with TRBJ2-1; 10 bases fit TRBD2. Sequences were derived from PBMCs, sampled around atezolizumab (anti-PD-L1) treatment. The origin of this receptor is a man aged 70-80 years with urothelial cancer. The CDR3 here is CASSLAGVGDEQFF. The CDR3 DNA sequence: TGTGCCAGCAGCCTAGCGGGAGTTGGGGATGAGCAGTTCTTC.